The rows below give T cell receptor beta chains drawn from one sample of a study of cytomegalovirus exposure and HLA in healthy donors. Measured with immunoSEQ multiplex PCR; TCRdb has only the in-frame clones, and not every one. The data show some 87,000 clones, with 60% to 85% seen just once and 6.5% to 8% held by the top ten. The sample taken for sequencing was PBMCs. The source is a man between 50 and 59 years old in good health and CMV-seropositive. CDR3s leave out the opening cysteine and the closing phenylalanine or tryptophan.

v_call	j_call	cdr3_aa
TRBV6-5	TRBJ2-5	ASSSQRGTQY
TRBV5-6	TRBJ2-1	ASFSGYNEQF
TRBV6-4	TRBJ1-5	ASSEQAGQPQH
TRBV29-1	TRBJ2-1	SVSGEGGDEQF
TRBV19	TRBJ1-5	ASNDIQGAGQPQH
TRBV11-3	TRBJ1-6	ASSKDQATRPLH
TRBV6-5	TRBJ2-7	ASSSTGYEQY
TRBV27	TRBJ1-6	ASSLFGGALH
TRBV15	TRBJ2-7	ATSREGGAAPSPYEQY
TRBV27	TRBJ1-2	ASSSGGRNYGYT
TRBV13	TRBJ1-2	ASSLGGPAGEGYP
TRBV10-3	TRBJ1-5	AISRGQGAQSNQPQH
TRBV2	TRBJ1-2	ASTGQGVYGYT
TRBV5-1	TRBJ1-2	ASSQTGASRVEDYT
TRBV4-2	TRBJ2-3	ASSQEEMGAGIPDTQY
TRBV7-2	TRBJ1-5	ASSFQAQPQH
TRBV5-6	TRBJ2-2	ASSYASPGELF
TRBV4-3	TRBJ2-5	ASSQRGVEETQY
TRBV6-1	TRBJ1-2	ASGIKGQGNGYT
TRBV18	TRBJ1-1	ASSPPQGARNTEAF
TRBV5-6	TRBJ2-5	ASSSTLRAPQETQY
TRBV2	TRBJ2-7	ASSVDGLRLY
TRBV7-9	TRBJ2-5	ASSRPGGETQY
TRBV13	TRBJ2-2	ASSPTSGNTGELF
TRBV19	TRBJ1-6	ASSQWNSPLH
TRBV18	TRBJ1-3	ASSPPSSSGNTIY
TRBV6-5	TRBJ1-6	ASSYSSDSDNSPLH
TRBV27	TRBJ2-7	ASSDLTREQY
TRBV19	TRBJ1-5	ASSTTGGSSNQPQH
TRBV6-5	TRBJ2-3	ASSKLDGTDTQY
TRBV2	TRBJ2-2	ASSEIGGELF
TRBV4-3	TRBJ1-1	ASSRGQGSTEAF
TRBV7-9	TRBJ1-2	ASSLDGRGYT
TRBV9	TRBJ1-1	ASSLGGDRAITEAF
TRBV7-2	TRBJ2-5	ASSTTGTSGGRETQY